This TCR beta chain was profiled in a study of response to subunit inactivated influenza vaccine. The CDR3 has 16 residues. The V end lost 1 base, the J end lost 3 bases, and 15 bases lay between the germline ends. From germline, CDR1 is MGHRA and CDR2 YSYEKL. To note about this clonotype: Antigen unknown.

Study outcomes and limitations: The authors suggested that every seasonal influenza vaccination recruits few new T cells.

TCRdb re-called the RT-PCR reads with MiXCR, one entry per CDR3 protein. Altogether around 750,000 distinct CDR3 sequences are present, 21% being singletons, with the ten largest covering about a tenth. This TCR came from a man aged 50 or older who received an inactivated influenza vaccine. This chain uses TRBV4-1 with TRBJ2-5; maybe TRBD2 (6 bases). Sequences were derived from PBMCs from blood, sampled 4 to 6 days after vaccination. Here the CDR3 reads CASSQVAQTGEETQYF. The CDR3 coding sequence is TGCGCCAGCAGCCAAGTTGCTCAGACGGGAGAAGAGACCCAGTACTTC.